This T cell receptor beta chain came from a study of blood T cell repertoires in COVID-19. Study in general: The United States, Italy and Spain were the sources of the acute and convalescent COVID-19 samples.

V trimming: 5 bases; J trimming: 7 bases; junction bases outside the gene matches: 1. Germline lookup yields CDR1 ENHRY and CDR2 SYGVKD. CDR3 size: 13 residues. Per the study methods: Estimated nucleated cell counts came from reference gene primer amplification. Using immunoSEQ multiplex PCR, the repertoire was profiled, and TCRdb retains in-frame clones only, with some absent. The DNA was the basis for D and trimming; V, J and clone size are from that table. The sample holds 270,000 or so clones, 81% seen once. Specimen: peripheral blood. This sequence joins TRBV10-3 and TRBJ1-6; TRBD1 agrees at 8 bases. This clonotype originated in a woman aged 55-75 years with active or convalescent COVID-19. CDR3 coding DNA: TGTGCCATCAGTCGACAGGGGAATTCACCCCTCCACTTT. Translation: CAISRQGNSPLHF.